This T cell receptor (beta chain) was recorded in a study of metastatic and nonmetastatic thyroid tumors. Across the whole study: Patients with malignant and benign thyroid disease provided blood and tumor or nodule tissue, whose repertoires were compared. Study observations and caveats: Patients with malignant thyroid tumors reportedly had significantly higher TCR beta diversity than those with benign nodules, in blood and tumor.

The table lists this clone with many counts. Its antigen is unidentified. In the authors' workflow: CDR3 differences across clinicopathological groups were used to build a distant-metastasis classifier for papillary thyroid cancer. TCRdb re-analyzed the PCR reads using MiXCR. TCRdb's processing, not the study's, gives the V and J calls here. The profile covers about 14,000 clones, with around a third appearing a single time and roughly 24% taken by the ten largest. The CDR3 covers 15 residues. After removal of 5 bases from V and 3 bases from J, the junction contained 3 bases not matched to a gene. Germline CDR1 is MNHEY and CDR2 is SVGEGT. Ahead of thyroid surgery, no patient had received treatment of any kind.

The chain is built from TRBV6-2 or TRBV6-3 and TRBJ2-2, with TRBD1 matching 10 bases. The material sequenced was tumor tissue. This clonotype originated in a female donor with papillary thyroid cancer or a benign thyroid nodule (not recorded which). Some clones in this sample may be carry-over from other donors' samples. CDR3: CASSAGQGDTGELFF. CDR3 nucleotides: TGTGCCAGCAGTGCTGGACAGGGGGACACCGGGGAGCTGTTTTTT.